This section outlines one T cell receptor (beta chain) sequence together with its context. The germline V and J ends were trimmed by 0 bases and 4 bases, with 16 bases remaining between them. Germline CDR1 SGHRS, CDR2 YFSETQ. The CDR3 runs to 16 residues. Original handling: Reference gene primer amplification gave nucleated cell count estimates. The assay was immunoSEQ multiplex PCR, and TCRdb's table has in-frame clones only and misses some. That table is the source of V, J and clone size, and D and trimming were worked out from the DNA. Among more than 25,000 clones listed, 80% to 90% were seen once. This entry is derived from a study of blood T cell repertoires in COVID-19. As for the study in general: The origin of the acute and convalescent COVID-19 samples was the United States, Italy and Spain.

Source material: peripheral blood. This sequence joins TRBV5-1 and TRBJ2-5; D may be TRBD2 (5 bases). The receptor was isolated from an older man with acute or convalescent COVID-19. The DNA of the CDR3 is TGCGCCAGCAGCTTGGATACTAGGACCCCCGGAGAGACCCAGTACTTC. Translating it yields CASSLDTRTPGETQYF.